One sample yielded the 10 T cell receptor beta chains listed below, sequenced in a study of PD-L1 blockade in urothelial cancer. The data were produced by immunoSEQ multiplex PCR, yet TCRdb's version contains in-frame clones alone and is incomplete. The data contain around 80,000 clones, around 90% of them singletons. The sequencing here drew on PBMCs, taken around atezolizumab (anti-PD-L1) treatment. These receptors were taken from a woman aged 70-85 years with urothelial cancer.

The chain has TRBV5-1 and TRBJ2-7; D is ambiguous. Germline values: CDR1 SGHRS, CDR2 YFSETQ. The V end lost 1 base, the J end lost 3 bases, and 14 bases lay between the germline ends. The CDR3 runs to 15 residues. CDR3 DNA: TGCGCCAGCAGCTTGTATGACCTACCAGGCTACGAGCAGTACTTC. It codes for CASSLYDLPGYEQYF. Based on the CDR3 plus reference TRBV5-1 and TRBJ2-7, the full variable domain is KAGVTQTPRYLIKTRGQQVTLSCSPISGHRSVSWYQQTPGQGLQFLFEYFSETQRNKGNFPGRFSGRQFSNSRSEMNVSTLELGDSALYLCASSLYDLPGYEQYFGPGTRLTVT.

The chain carries TRBV7-8 and TRBJ2-3; D possibly corresponds to TRBD1 (6 bases). The CDR3 has 18 residues. Per the germline V gene, CDR1 is SGHVS and CDR2 is FQNEAQ. Trimming took 5 bases from V and 5 from J, leaving 26 bases between them. CDR3 sequence reads: CASSPLLRDTEQGDTQYF. CDR3 bases: TGTGCCAGCAGCCCTTTACTCCGGGACACCGAGCAGGGAGATACGCAGTATTTT.

This chain joins TRBV5-1 and TRBJ1-5; possibly TRBD1 for D (5 bases). This CDR3 contains 17 residues. Germline loops: CDR1 SGHRS, CDR2 YFSETQ. V was pared by 4 bases and J by 0 bases, with 17 bases between. The CDR3 spells CASSPTPNRNSNQPQHF. The DNA of the CDR3 is TGCGCCAGCAGCCCAACGCCTAACAGGAATAGCAATCAGCCCCAGCATTTT.

The chain employs TRBV6-1 and TRBJ2-4; D is perhaps TRBD1 (6 bases). The ends were cut back, 4 bases at V and 0 bases at J, with 10 bases in the middle. From germline, CDR1 is MNHNS and CDR2 SASEGT. This CDR3 spans 15 amino acids. The CDR3 reads CASSVQGIAKNIQYF. For the CDR3, the DNA is TGTGCCAGCAGTGTTCAGGGGATAGCCAAAAACATTCAGTACTTC.

The genes are TRBV2 and TRBJ2-2, with 14 bases aligning to TRBD2. With 8 bases clipped from V and 6 bases from J, the junction kept 5 bases outside the gene matches. Germline values: CDR1 SNHLY, CDR2 FYNNEI. The CDR3 covers 15 residues. For the CDR3, the DNA is TGTGCCAGCCTTGGGACTAGCGGGAGATCCGGGGAGCTGTTTTTT. Translating it yields CASLGTSGRSGELFF.

This chain joins TRBV30 and TRBJ2-5; D gene ambiguous. The length of the CDR3 is 12 residues. The V gene's germline CDR1 is GTSNPN and CDR2 SVGIG (reference sequence). V was cut by 4 bases and J by 4 bases, with 10 bases left in between. The CDR3 reads CAWNMVLETQYF. CDR3 DNA: TGTGCCTGGAACATGGTGTTAGAGACCCAGTACTTC.

This chain uses TRBV4-2 with TRBJ1-3, with 8 bases identical to TRBD1. J gave up 2 bases and V 1 base, and 7 bases lay outside the gene matches. Germline V gene lookup returns CDR1 LGHNA and CDR2 YNFKEQ. This CDR3 contains 17 residues. The CDR3 DNA reads as TGTGCCAGCAGCCAAGCCCGGGACAGGAGTCCTGGAAACACCATATATTTT. This gives the protein CASSQARDRSPGNTIYF.

V and J are TRBV29-1 and TRBJ2-4, with TRBD1 matching 8 bases. Germline V gene data show CDR1 as SQVTM and CDR2 as ANQGSEA. The CDR3 length is 13 residues. The junction had 2 bases not matched to a gene; V was cut back by 6 bases and J by 1 base. CDR3 sequence (DNA): TGCAGCGTCCGACAGGGGGCCAAAAACATTCAGTACTTC. Translating gives CSVRQGAKNIQYF. The variable domain in full, completed from reference TRBV29-1 and TRBJ2-4, reads SAVISQKPSRDICQRGTSLTIQCQVDSQVTMMFWYRQQPGQSLTLIATANQGSEATYESGFVIDKFPISRPNLTFSTLTVSNMSPEDSSIYLCSVRQGAKNIQYFGAGTRLSVL.

The chain couples TRBV2 to TRBJ1-2, with D perhaps matching TRBD1 (5 bases). Germline lookup yields CDR1 SNHLY and CDR2 FYNNEI. This CDR3 spans 12 amino acids. Trimming pared 7 bases from V and 3 bases from J, leaving 9 bases between. CDR3 sequence reads: CASTVRDYGYTF. In nucleotides, the CDR3 is TGTGCCAGCACGGTCAGGGACTATGGCTACACCTTC.

This clone was found a few times. The chain joins TRBV5-4 to TRBJ2-2, with D maybe TRBD1 (6 bases). There are 14 residues in the CDR3. Germline lookup yields CDR1 SGHNT and CDR2 YYREEE (reference sequence). V gave up 4 bases and J gave up 3 bases, with 10 bases separating them. DNA of the CDR3: TGTGCCAGCAGCGTACAGGGCTACACCGGGGAGCTGTTTTTT. Its protein is CASSVQGYTGELFF. The full variable domain, rest sourced from reference TRBV5-4 and TRBJ2-2, is ETGVTQSPTHLIKTRGQQVTLRCSSQSGHNTVSWYQQALGQGPQFIFQYYREEENGRGNFPPRFSGLQFPNYSSELNVNALELDDSALYLCASSVQGYTGELFFGEGSRLTVL.